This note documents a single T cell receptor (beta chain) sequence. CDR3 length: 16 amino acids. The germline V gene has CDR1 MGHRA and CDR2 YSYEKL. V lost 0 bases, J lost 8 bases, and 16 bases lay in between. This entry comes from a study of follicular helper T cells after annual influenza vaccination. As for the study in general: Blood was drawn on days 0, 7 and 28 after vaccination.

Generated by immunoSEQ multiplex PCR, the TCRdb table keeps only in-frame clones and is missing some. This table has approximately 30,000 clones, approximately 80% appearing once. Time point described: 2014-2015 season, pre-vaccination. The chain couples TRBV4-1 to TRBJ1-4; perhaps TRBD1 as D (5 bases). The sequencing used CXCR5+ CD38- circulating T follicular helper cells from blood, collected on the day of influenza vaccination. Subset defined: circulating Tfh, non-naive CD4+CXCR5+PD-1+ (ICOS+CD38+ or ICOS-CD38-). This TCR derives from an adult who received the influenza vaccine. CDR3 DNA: TGCGCCAGCAGCCAAGATCAGACAGCTAGTTGGGAAAAACTGTTTTTT. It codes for CASSQDQTASWEKLFF.